The entry that follows covers one T cell receptor beta chain sequence. The sample belongs to a study of shared clonotypes between healthy human individuals. Original processing methods: Filtering differed for immunoSEQ, which gave only junction sequences without quality scores. Measured with immunoSEQ multiplex PCR; TCRdb has only the in-frame clones, and not every one. Clone size and V and J calls were adopted from that table, with D and trimming inferred from the DNA. The table includes 2.3 million or so clones, approximately 95% detected once. Germline CDR1 and CDR2: SGHRS and YFSETQ. The CDR3 runs 16 residues. The ends lost 5 bases at V and 1 base at J; junction bases unmatched: 6.

Sequenced sample: naive CD4+ T cells from PBMCs. As to subset: CD45RA+ positively selected. The V call is TRBV5-1, the J call TRBJ2-1, with TRBD2 matching 10 bases. The origin of this receptor is a man aged 18 to 30 in good health. Some clones in this sample may be carry-over from other donors' samples. This chain's CDR3 is CASSPPGLASYNEQFF. In DNA form, the CDR3 reads TGCGCCAGCAGTCCACCGGGACTAGCGTCCTACAATGAGCAGTTCTTC.